The sample holds a few counts of the clone carrying this TCR beta chain. This entry belongs to a study of blood T cell repertoires in COVID-19. Study summary: Sources were T cells, B-cell-depleted T cells, or PBMCs; the material itself was cDNA or gDNA.

This CDR3 contains 12 residues. V dropped 3 bases and J dropped 3 bases, with 6 bases sitting between them. Germline V gives CDR1 MNHNS, CDR2 SASEGT. The protocol was immunoSEQ multiplex PCR, while the TCRdb copy is restricted to in-frame clones and leaves out a portion. The sample carries roughly 230,000 clones, approximately 80% recorded once. Sequenced sample: peripheral blood. V and J are TRBV6-1 and TRBJ2-7; D ambiguous. The TCR was taken from an older woman with active or convalescent COVID-19. In DNA form, the CDR3 reads TGTGCCAGCAGTGACAGTCGCTACGAGCAGTACTTC. Translated: CASSDSRYEQYF.